What follows are 6 T cell receptor beta chains derived from one specimen sequenced in a study of a mutant IDH1 vaccine in newly diagnosed glioma. No antigen has been assigned to these receptors. Repertoires were generated with immunoSEQ multiplex PCR, while TCRdb's copy carries only in-frame clones and drops some. The profile covers 38,000 or so clones, with roughly 80% appearing a single time and 5.1% taken by the ten largest. Time point indicated: week 23, last vaccination. The study gave 300 ug of mutant IDH1 20-mer peptide per vaccine dose, with topical imiquimod. The sample consisted of PBMCs, taken from a glioma patient whose treatment included an IDH1 peptide vaccine. The receptors originated from a man aged 40-50 years with glioma.

The rearrangement uses TRBV7-2 and TRBJ2-1; a possible D gene is TRBD2 (6 bases). Germline V gives CDR1 SGHTA, CDR2 FQGNSA. V gave up 7 bases and J gave up 3 bases, with 13 bases separating them. The CDR3 has 14 residues. The CDR3 DNA follows: TGTGCCAGCAACCCGGAGGGCCTCTACAATGAGCAGTTCTTC. Protein product: CASNPEGLYNEQFF.

The chain recombines TRBV11-1 with TRBJ2-2; D gene uncertain. The ends were cut back, 1 base at V and 5 bases at J, with 2 bases in the middle. Per the germline V gene, CDR1 is SGHAT and CDR2 is FQDESV (reference sequence). The length of the CDR3 is 12 residues. The CDR3 DNA reads as TGTGCCAGCAGCTTAGGGACCGGGGAGCTGTTTTTT. Its translation: CASSLGTGELFF.

There are a few counts of this clone. The chain uses TRBV9 and TRBJ1-2; D might be TRBD1 (5 bases). Between the trimmed V and J ends, which lost 2 bases and 0 bases, there was a span of 11 bases. The CDR3 loop spans 15 amino acids. Germline values: CDR1 SGDLS, CDR2 YYNGEE. CDR3 sequence (DNA): TGTGCCAGCAGCGTCGGGCAGGGACCTAACTATGGCTACACCTTC. Encoded protein: CASSVGQGPNYGYTF.

The rearrangement uses TRBV27 and TRBJ2-7; 7 bases map to TRBD2. Germline V gene sequence: CDR1 MNHEY, CDR2 SMNVEV (reference sequence). This CDR3 spans 13 amino acids. The J segment lost 5 bases and the V segment lost 5 bases, leaving 6 bases of the junction unmatched. Written as DNA, the CDR3 is TGTGCCAGCAGTCGGGAGGAATTCGACGAGCAGTACTTC. It encodes CASSREEFDEQYF.

Concerning this clone itself: A read error may account for a junction end that differs from germline. V usage is TRBV27 and J usage is TRBJ1-3, with unresolved D. This CDR3 is 16 amino acids long. Germline-derived CDR1 and CDR2 are MNHEY and SMNVEV (reference sequence). CDR3 sequence: CASSLRPGFSGSTIYF. Here the CDR3 DNA reads TGTGCCAGCAGTTTGCGTCCAGGCTTCTCTGGAAGCACCATATATTTT.

The table lists this clone with a few counts. The chain couples TRBV6-1 to TRBJ2-1; TRBD1 or TRBD2 may be the D gene (5 bases each). Germline lookup yields CDR1 MNHNS and CDR2 SASEGT. Trimming cost V 7 bases and J 9 bases, with 13 bases left between them. The CDR3 covers 12 residues. The CDR3 nucleotides are TGTGCCAGCACACTCGAGGGGAGTGAGCAGTTCTTC. Protein sequence: CASTLEGSEQFF.